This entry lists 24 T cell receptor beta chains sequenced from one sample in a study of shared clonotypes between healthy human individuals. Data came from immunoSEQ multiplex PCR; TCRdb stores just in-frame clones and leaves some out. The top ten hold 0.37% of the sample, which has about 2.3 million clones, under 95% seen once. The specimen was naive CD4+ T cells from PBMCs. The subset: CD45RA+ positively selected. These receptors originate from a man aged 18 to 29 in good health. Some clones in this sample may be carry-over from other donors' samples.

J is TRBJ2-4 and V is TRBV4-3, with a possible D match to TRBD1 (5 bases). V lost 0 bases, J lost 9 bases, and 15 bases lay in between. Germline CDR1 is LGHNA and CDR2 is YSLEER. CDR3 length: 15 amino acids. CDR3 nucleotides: TGCGCCAGCAGCCAAGAAGCAGGGCGGCAGGGCATTCAGTACTTC. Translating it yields CASSQEAGRQGIQYF.

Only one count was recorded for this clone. CDR3: CVRSSTGDEQYF. Written as DNA, the CDR3 is TGTGTCAGAAGCTCAACCGGGGACGAGCAGTACTTC. The chain joins TRBV7-5 to TRBJ2-7; the table's D call of TRBD2 was not tested on the DNA. TRBV7-5 is a pseudogene locus. This CDR3 has 12 residues.

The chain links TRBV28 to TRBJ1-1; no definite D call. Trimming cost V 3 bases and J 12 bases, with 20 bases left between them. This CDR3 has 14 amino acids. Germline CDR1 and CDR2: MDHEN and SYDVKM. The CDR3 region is CASSLPVRSQQTFF. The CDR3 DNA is TGTGCCAGCAGTTTGCCGGTCAGGTCTCAGCAAACTTTCTTT.

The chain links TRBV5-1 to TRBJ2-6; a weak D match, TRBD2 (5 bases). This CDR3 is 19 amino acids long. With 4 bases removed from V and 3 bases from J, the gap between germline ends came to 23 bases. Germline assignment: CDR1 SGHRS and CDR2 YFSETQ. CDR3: CASSMMSARVVVGANVLTF. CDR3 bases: TGCGCCAGCAGCATGATGAGCGCGCGGGTTGTGGTTGGGGCCAACGTCCTGACTTTC.

The CDR3 is CASSRTGRQDYNEQFF. CDR3 DNA: TGCGCCAGCAGCCGGACGGGGCGCCAGGACTACAATGAGCAGTTCTTC. V and J are TRBV5-1 and TRBJ2-1; D possibly matches TRBD1 or TRBD2 (5 bases each). There are 16 residues in the CDR3. Germline V gene lookup returns CDR1 SGHRS and CDR2 YFSETQ. V lost 4 bases and J 3 bases, leaving 17 bases between the germline ends.

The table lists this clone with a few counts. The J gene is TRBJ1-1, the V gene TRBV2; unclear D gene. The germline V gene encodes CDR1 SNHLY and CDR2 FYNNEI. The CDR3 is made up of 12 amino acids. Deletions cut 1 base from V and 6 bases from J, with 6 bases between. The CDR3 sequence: CASSEELAEAFF. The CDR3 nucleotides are TGTGCCAGCAGTGAAGAGCTTGCTGAAGCTTTCTTT.

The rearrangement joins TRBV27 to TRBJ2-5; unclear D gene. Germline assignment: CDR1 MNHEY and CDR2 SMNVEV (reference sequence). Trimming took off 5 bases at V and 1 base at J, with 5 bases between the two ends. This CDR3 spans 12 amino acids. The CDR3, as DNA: TGTGCCAGCAGTCCCTTCCAAGAGACCCAGTACTTC. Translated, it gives CASSPFQETQYF.

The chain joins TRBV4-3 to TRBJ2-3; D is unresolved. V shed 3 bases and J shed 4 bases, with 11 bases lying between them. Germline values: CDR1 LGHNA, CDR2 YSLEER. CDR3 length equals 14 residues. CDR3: CASSQTFQADTQYF. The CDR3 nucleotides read TGCGCCAGCAGCCAGACCTTTCAGGCAGATACGCAGTATTTT.

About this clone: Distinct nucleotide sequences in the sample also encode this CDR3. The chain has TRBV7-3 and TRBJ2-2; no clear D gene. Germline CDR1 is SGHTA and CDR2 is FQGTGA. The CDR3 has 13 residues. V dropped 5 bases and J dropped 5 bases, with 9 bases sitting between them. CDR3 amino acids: CASSPVSTGELFF. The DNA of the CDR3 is TGTGCCAGCAGCCCCGTTAGTACCGGGGAGCTGTTTTTT.

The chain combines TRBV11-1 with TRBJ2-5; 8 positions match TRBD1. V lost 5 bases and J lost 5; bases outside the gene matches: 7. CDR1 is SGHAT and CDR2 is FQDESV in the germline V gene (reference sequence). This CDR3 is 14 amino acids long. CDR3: CASSPRTGRETQYF. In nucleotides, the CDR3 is TGTGCCAGCAGCCCTCGGACAGGGCGGGAGACCCAGTACTTC.

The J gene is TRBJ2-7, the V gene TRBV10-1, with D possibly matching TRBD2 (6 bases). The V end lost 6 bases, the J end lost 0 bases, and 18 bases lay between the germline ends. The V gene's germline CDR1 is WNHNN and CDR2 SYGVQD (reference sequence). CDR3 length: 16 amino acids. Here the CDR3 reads CASRGGRTRSSYEQYF. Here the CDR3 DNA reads TGCGCCAGCAGGGGAGGACGGACTCGCAGCTCCTACGAGCAGTACTTC.

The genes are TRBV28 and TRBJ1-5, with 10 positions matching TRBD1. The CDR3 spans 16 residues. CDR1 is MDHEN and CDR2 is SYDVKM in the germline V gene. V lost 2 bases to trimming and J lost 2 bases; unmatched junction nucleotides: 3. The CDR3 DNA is TGTGCCAGCAGTTTAACCGGGACAGGGGGCAATCAGCCCCAGCATTTT. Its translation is CASSLTGTGGNQPQHF.

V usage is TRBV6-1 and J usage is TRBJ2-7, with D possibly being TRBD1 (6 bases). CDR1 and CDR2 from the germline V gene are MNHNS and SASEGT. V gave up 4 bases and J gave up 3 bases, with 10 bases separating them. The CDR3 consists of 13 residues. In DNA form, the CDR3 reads TGTGCCAGCAGTGGTGGGGGCCTCTACGAGCAGTACTTC. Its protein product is CASSGGGLYEQYF.

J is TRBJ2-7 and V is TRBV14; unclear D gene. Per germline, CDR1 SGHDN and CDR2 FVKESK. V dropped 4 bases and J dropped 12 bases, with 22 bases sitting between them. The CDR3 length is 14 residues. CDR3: CASSPRASSFPLYF. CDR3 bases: TGTGCCAGCAGCCCCCGGGCATCGAGCTTCCCCCTGTACTTC.

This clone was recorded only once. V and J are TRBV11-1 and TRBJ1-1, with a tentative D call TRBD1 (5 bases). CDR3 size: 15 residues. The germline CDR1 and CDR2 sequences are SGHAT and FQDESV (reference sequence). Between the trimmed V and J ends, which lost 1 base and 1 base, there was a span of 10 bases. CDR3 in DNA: TGTGCCAGCAGCTTAGAGGGACTCCCGAACACTGAAGCTTTCTTT. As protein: CASSLEGLPNTEAFF.

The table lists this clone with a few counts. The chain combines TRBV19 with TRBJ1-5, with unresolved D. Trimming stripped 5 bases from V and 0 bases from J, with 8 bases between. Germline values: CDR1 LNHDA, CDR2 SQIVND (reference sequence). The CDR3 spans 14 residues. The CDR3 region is CASSVTYSNQPQHF. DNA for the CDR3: TGTGCCAGTAGTGTGACCTATAGCAATCAGCCCCAGCATTTT.

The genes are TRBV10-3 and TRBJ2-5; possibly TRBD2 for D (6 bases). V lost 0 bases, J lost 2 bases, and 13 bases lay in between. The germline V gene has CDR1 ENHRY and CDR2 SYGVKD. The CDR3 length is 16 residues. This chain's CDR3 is CAISESVAEGQETQYF. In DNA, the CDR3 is TGTGCCATCAGTGAGTCGGTAGCGGAGGGTCAAGAGACCCAGTACTTC.

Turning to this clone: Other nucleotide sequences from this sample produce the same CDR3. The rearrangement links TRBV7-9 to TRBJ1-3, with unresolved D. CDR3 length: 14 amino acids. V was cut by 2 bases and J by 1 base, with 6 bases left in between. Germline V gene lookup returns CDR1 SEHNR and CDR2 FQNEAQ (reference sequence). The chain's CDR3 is CASSLRGSGNTIYF. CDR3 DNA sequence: TGTGCCAGCAGCTTAAGAGGGTCTGGAAACACCATATATTTT.

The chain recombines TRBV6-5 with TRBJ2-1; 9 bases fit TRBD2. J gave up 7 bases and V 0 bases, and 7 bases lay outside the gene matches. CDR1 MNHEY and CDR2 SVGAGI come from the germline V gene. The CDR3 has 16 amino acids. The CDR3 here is CASSYSPAGGRNEQFF. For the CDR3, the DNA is TGTGCCAGCAGTTACTCTCCAGCGGGAGGAAGGAATGAGCAGTTCTTC.

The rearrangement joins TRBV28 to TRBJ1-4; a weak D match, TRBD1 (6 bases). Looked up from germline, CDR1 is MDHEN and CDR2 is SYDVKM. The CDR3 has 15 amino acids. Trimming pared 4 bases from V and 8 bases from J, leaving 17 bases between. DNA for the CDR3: TGTGCCAGCAGTTCCCATTCGACAGGCCGGGAAAAACTGTTTTTT. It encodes CASSSHSTGREKLFF.

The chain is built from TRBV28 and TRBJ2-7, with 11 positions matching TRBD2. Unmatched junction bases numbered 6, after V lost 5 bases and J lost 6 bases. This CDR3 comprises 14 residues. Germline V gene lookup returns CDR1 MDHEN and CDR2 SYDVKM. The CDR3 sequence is CASSIAGGPGEQYF. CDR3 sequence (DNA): TGTGCCAGCAGTATAGCGGGAGGGCCAGGCGAGCAGTACTTC.

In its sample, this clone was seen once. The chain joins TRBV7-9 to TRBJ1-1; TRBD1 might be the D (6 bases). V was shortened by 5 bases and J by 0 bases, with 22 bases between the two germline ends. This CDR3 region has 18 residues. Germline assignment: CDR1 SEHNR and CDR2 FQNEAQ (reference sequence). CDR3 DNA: TGTGCCAGCAGCCCCCGCCTTAGGGACACCTCCATGAACACTGAAGCTTTCTTT. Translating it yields CASSPRLRDTSMNTEAFF.

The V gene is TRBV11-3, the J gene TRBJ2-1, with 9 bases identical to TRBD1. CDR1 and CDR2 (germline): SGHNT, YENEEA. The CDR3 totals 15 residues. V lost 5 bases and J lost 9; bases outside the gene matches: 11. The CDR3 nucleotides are TGTGCCAGCAGCAGCCGGGACAGGGCCATCGGTGAGCAGTTCTTC. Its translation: CASSSRDRAIGEQFF.

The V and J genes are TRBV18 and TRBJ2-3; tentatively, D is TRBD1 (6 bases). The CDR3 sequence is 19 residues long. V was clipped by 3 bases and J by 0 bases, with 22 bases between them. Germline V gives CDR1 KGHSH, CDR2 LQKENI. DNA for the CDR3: TGTGCCAGCTCACCCACCCCTCCCTTGCAGGGGATGAGCACAGATACGCAGTATTTT. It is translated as CASSPTPPLQGMSTDTQYF.